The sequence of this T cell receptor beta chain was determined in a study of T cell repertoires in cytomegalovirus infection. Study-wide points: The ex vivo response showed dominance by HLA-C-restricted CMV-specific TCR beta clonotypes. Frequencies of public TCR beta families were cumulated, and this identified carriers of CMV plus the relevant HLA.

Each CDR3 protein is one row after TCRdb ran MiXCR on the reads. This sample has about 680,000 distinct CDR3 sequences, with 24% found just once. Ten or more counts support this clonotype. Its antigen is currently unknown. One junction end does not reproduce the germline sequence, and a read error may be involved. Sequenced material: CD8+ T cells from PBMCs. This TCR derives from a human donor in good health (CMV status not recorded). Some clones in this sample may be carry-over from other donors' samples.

The CDR3 spells CASSFPRLSVDFF. DNA of the CDR3: TGTGCCAGCAGCTTTCCCCGATTGTCCGTGGATTTTTTT. The V gene is TRBV7-9, the J gene TRBJ1-3; no clear D gene. Per germline, CDR1 SEHNR and CDR2 FQNEAQ (reference sequence). The CDR3 consists of 13 residues.